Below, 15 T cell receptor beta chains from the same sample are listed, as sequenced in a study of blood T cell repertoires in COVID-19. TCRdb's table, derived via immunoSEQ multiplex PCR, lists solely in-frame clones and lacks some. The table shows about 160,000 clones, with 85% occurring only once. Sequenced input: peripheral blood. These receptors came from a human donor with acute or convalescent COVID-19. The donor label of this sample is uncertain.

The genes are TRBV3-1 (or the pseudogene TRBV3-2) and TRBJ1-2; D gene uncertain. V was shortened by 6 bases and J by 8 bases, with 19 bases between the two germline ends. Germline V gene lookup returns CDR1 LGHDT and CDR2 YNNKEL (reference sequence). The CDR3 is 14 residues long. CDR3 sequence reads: CASRQQTEAGGYTF. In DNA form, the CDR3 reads TGTGCCAGCAGACAACAAACCGAGGCGGGGGGCTACACCTTC.

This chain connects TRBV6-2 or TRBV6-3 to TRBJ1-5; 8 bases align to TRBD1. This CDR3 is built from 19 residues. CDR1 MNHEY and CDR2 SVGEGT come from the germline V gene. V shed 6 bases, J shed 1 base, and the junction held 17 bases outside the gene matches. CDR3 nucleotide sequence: TGTGCCAGCAGCTCACATCGGGGCAGGGGGCAAGTAAGCAATCAGCCCCAGCATTTT. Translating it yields CASSSHRGRGQVSNQPQHF.

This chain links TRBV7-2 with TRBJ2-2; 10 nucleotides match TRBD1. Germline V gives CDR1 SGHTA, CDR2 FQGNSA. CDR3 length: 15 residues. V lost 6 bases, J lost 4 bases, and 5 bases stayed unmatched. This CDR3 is CASRPGTGVTGELFF. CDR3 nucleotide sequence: TGTGCCAGCAGGCCCGGGACAGGGGTCACCGGGGAGCTGTTTTTT.

The CDR3 DNA sequence: TGTGCCAGCAGACAGGGCGAAGGGGGAAACACCATATATTTT. This sequence encodes CASRQGEGGNTIYF. This chain joins TRBV27 and TRBJ1-3; the D gene is possibly TRBD1 (6 bases). The CDR3 runs 14 residues. The germline V gene has CDR1 MNHEY and CDR2 SMNVEV (reference sequence). V lost 6 bases and J lost 4, with 13 bases in between.

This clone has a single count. For the CDR3, the DNA is TGTGCCAGCAGCTTAGGAGCCAGACAAGGAAACACCATATATTTT. Translated: CASSLGARQGNTIYF. V gene TRBV7-2 combines with J gene TRBJ1-3; D gene unclear. CDR1 is SGHTA, CDR2 FQGNSA, per germline. The CDR3 runs to 15 residues. The V gene lost 1 base and the J gene lost 4 bases, with 11 bases spanning the gap.

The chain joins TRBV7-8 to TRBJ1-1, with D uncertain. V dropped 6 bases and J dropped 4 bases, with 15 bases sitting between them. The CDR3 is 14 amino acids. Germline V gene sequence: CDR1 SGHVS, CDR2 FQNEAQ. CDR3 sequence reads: CASRPPGRGTEAFF. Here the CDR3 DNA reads TGTGCCAGCAGGCCCCCCGGCCGGGGCACTGAAGCTTTCTTT.

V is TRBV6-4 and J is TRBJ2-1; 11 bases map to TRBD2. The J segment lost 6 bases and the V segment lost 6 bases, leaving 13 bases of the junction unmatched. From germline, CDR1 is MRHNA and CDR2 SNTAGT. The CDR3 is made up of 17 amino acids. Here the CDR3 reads CASSRLAGSPTVNEQFF. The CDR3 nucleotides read TGTGCCAGCAGCCGACTAGCGGGATCCCCAACGGTCAATGAGCAGTTCTTC.

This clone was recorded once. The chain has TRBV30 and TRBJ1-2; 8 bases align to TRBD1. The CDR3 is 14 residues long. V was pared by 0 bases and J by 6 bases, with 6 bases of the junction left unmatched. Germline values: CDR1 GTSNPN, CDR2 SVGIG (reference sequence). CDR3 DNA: TGTGCCTGGAGTGTACCCAGGGGGCTTGATGGCTACACCTTC. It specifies CAWSVPRGLDGYTF. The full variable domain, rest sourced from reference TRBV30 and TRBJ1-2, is SQTIHQWPATLVQPVGSPLSLECTVEGTSNPNLYWYRQAAGRGLQLLFYSVGIGQISSEVPQNLSASRPQDRQFILSSKKLLLSDSGFYLCAWSVPRGLDGYTFGSGTRLTVV.

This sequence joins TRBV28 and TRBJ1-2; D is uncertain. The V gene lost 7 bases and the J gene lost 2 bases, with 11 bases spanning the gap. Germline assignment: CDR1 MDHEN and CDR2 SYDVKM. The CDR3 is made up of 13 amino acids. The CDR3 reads CASTTIRNYGYTF. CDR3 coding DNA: TGTGCCAGCACCACAATCAGAAACTATGGCTACACCTTC.

The CDR3 region is CASSLESGGLYYGYTF. CDR3 nucleotide sequence: TGCGCCAGCAGCTTGGAATCAGGGGGTCTCTACTATGGCTACACCTTC. The chain carries TRBV5-1 and TRBJ1-2; TRBD1 matches at 7 bases. Germline lookup yields CDR1 SGHRS and CDR2 YFSETQ. This CDR3 has 16 amino acids. Trimming cost V 0 bases and J 3 bases; bases outside gene matches: 8.

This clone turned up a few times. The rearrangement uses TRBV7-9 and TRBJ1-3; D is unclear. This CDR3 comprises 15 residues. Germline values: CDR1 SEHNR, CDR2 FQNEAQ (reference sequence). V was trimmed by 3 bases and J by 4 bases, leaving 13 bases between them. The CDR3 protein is CASSFSADTGNTIYF. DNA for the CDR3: TGTGCCAGCAGCTTTTCGGCAGACACCGGAAACACCATATATTTT.

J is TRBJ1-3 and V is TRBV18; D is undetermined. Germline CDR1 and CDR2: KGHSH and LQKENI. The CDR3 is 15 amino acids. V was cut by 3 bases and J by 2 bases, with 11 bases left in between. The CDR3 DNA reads TGTGCCAGCTCACCGAAGGAGGGAGCTGGAAACACCATATATTTT. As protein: CASSPKEGAGNTIYF.

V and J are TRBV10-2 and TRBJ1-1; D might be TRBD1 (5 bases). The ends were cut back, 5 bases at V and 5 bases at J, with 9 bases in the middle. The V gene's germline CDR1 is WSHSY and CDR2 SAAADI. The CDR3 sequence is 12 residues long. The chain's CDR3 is CASSSGVTEAFF. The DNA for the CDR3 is TGCGCCAGCAGTTCGGGGGTAACTGAAGCTTTCTTT.

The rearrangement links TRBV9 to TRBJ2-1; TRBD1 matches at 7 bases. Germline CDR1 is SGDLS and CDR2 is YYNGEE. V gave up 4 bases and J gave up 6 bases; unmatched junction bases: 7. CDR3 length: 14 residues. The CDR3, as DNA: TGTGCCAGCAGCCCCAGGGGGTTGGTCAATGAGCAGTTCTTC. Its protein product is CASSPRGLVNEQFF.

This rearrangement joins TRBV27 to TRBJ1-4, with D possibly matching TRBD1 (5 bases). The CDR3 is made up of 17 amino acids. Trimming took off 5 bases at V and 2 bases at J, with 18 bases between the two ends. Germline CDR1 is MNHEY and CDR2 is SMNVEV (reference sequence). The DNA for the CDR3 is TGTGCCAGCAGTCCACCTGGGACTTCAACGACTAATGAAAAACTGTTTTTT. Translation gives CASSPPGTSTTNEKLFF. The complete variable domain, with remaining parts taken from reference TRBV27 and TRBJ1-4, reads EAQVTQNPRYLITVTGKKLTVTCSQNMNHEYMSWYRQDPGLGLRQIYYSMNVEVTDKGDVPEGYKVSRKEKRNFPLILESPSPNQTSLYFCASSPPGTSTTNEKLFFGSGTQLSVL.